Shown below are 5 T cell receptor beta chains from a single sample sequenced in a study of CD8+ T cells in alopecia areata. Described treatment: oral pan-JAK inhibitor, 5-10 mg twice daily. RNA, once extracted, was reverse transcribed into cDNA for use as the sequencing template. Here immunoSEQ multiplex PCR was the method, and the copy in TCRdb shows in-frame clones only, minus some. The sample has fewer than 200,000 clones; 50% to 75% are singletons. The sequencing here drew on CD4+ T cells sorted from blood, taken at approximately week 60, from a patient treated with tofacitinib. These receptors all stem from a human donor with alopecia areata.

This clone was seen more than once but under ten times. The rearrangement links TRBV10-3 to TRBJ1-6; 9 positions agree with TRBD1. The CDR3 extends over 14 amino acids. From germline, CDR1 is ENHRY and CDR2 SYGVKD. J lost 7 bases, V lost 2 bases, and 0 bases had no gene match. The CDR3 DNA reads TGTGCCATCAGTGAGGGGACAGGGAATTCACCCCTCCACTTT. This translates into CAISEGTGNSPLHF.

This clone showed up just a few times. The gene calls are TRBV29-1 and TRBJ2-5; 7 bases fit TRBD1. The junction had 10 bases not matched to a gene; V was cut back by 7 bases and J by 5 bases. This CDR3 is built from 13 residues. From germline, CDR1 is SQVTM and CDR2 ANQGSEA. The CDR3 region has the DNA TGCAGCGCCACAGACAGGGCACACGAGACCCAGTACTTC. It yields the protein CSATDRAHETQYF.

V is TRBV6-1 and J is TRBJ2-7; maybe TRBD2 (6 bases). Germline CDR1 MNHNS, CDR2 SASEGT. With 6 bases removed from V and 6 bases from J, the gap between germline ends came to 12 bases. CDR3 length equals 12 residues. CDR3 residues: CASRETRFEQYF. The CDR3 nucleotides are TGTGCCAGCAGGGAGACTAGATTCGAGCAGTACTTC.

The J gene is TRBJ1-5, the V gene TRBV7-9; tentatively, D is TRBD1 (5 bases). Germline values: CDR1 SEHNR, CDR2 FQNEAQ (reference sequence). The CDR3 is 17 residues long. V was pared by 0 bases and J by 4 bases, with 16 bases between. As DNA, the CDR3 is TGTGCCAGCAGCTTAGCTTCCTCGGGACTCCAGAATCAGCCCCAGCATTTT. Protein sequence: CASSLASSGLQNQPQHF. Together with reference TRBV7-9 and TRBJ1-5, the CDR3 gives the full variable domain: DTGVSQNPRHKITKRGQNVTFRCDPISEHNRLYWYRQTLGQGPEFLTYFQNEAQLEKSRLLSDRFSAERPKGSFSTLEIQRTEQGDSAMYLCASSLASSGLQNQPQHFGDGTRLSIL.

The J gene is TRBJ2-5, the V gene TRBV10-3, with TRBD2 matching over 7 bases. Germline V gene data show CDR1 as ENHRY and CDR2 as SYGVKD. The CDR3 covers 14 residues. Trimming took 2 bases from V and 4 from J; bases not matched to a gene: 4. The CDR3 nucleotides read TGTGCCATCAGTGAGCCCTCGGGAGGAGAGACCCAGTACTTC. Translation: CAISEPSGGETQYF.